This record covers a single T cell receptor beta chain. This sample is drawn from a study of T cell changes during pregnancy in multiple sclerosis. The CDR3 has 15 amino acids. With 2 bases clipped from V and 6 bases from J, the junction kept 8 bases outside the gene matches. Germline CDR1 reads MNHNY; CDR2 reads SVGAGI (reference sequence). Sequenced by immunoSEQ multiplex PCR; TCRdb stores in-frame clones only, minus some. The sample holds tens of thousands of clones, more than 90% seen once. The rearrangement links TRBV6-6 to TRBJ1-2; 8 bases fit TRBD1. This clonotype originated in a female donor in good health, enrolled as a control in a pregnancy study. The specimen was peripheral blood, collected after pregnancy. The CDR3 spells CASSYPDREIDGYTF. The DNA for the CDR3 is TGTGCCAGCAGTTACCCGGACAGGGAAATAGATGGCTACACCTTC.